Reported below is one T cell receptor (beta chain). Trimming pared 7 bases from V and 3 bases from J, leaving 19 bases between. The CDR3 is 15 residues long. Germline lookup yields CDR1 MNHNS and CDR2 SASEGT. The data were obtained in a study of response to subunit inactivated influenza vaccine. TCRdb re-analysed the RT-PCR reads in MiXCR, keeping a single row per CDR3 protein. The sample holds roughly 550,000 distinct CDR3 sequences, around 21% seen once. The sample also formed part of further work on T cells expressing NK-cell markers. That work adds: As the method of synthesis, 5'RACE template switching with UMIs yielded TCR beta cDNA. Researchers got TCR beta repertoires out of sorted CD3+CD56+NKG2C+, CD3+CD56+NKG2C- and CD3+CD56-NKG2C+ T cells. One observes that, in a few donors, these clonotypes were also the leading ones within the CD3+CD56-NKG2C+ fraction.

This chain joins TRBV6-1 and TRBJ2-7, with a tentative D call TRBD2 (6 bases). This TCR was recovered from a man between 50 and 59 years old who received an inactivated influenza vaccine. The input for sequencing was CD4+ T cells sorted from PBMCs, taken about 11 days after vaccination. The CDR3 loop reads CASTISGHALYEQYF. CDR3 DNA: TGTGCCAGCACAATTAGCGGACATGCGCTCTACGAGCAGTACTTC.